What follows is one T cell receptor (beta chain) and its context. This clonotype was found many times. It lacks a known antigen. No much larger clone exists at a distance of one base, and base qualities are not known. The data derive from a study of molecular identifiers for immune sequencing clone quantification (dated by TCRdb to 2017 to 2018). With regard to the full study: For a replicate experiment, the RNA from either about 20,000 or 100,000 naive CD8 T cells was divided into five aliquots, and four of those aliquots went on to sequencing. This methods study used CD8 T cells to benchmark TCR RNA copy counting and molecular-identifier clustering-based TCR repertoire sequencing (MIDCIRS).

Overall results and qualifications from the work: The naive libraries included spiked-in Jurkat TCR RNA (fewer than eleven copies' worth), and this Jurkat TCR RNA is not part of the donor repertoire. In CMV-specific effector cells, clones with more than 20 RNA copies accounted for over 97% of molecules, whereas in naive cells such clones accounted for under 1%. Modeling estimated about three recovered TCR RNA copies per cell, compared with about ten by digital PCR, which implies 30% to 35% capture efficiency. Spiked-in Jurkat TCR RNA equal to a single cell's worth was reported to be detectable even within 1,200,000 naive CD8 T cells. When barcode sub-clustering was left out, chimeric consensus sequences inflated TCR diversity, with chimeras reaching as high as 47%. Identical TCR molecules sharing a barcode could cause highly expanded clone sizes to be underestimated.

Libraries came from PCR. Instrument used: Illumina HiSeq 4000. Bulk TCR libraries were prepared as previously described, using TCR primers listed in Table S5. Total RNA was purified with the Qiagen AllPrep DNA/RNA kit. Before analysis, reads from multiple sequencing runs of the same library were pooled. The original pipeline was this. Reads were retained only if the reads had an exact TCR constant sequence, and the retained reads were trimmed to 150 nt and grouped according to their 12-nt molecular barcodes. Reads inside each barcode group were sub-clustered using a 15% Levenshtein threshold, and a quality-weighted consensus sequence was constructed for each RNA molecule. Non-functional sequences were removed, as were lower-count sequences one edit away from another. Barcode sub-clusters with fewer than 20% of the maximum read count were removed, based on fitting two negative binomial distributions. Starting from the raw public reads, TCRdb applied fastp trimming at Q25, assembled clones with MiXCR and retained in-frame beta chains. Entries that share a CDR3 protein sequence are merged under the most common genes and DNA. These V and J calls rely on TCRdb rather than the paper's analysis. The sample table records just under 65,000 distinct CDR3 sequences; less than 20% of these occur just once. Approximately 1.4% of the sample lies in the top ten.

The CDR3 goes from the cysteine to the phenylalanine over 14 residues. Of all the DNA, just the CDR3 is kept, 42 bases in frame from base 1. V has 5 bases trimmed and J has 2 bases trimmed; junction bases matching no gene number 5. The germline V gene (reference sequence) provides CDR1 MNHEY and CDR2 SMNVEV. Libraries of naive CD8 T cells were built from approximately 20,000 to 980,000 sorted cells, with 10%, 30% or 50% of the purified RNA used. Naive CD8 T cells were FACS-sorted as CD8+CD4-CCR7+CD45RA+ on a BD FACSAria II into RLT Plus buffer. To test detection sensitivity, Jurkat RNA equivalent to nine to ten TCR copies was spiked into samples of roughly 18,000-1,100,000 naive CD8 T cells. CD8 T cells were enriched with RosetteSep CD8+ T Cell Enrichment Cocktail and Ficoll-Paque, followed by ACK red cell lysis.

The material sequenced was naive CD8+ T cells from blood, with Jurkat cell RNA spiked in. According to the study, the label for this sample's cell subset or site signals: FACS-sorted CD8+CD4-CCR7+CD45RA+ naive T cells. This sequence was found in a human donor in good health. Some libraries in this study had Jurkat cell RNA spiked in. The rearrangement joined TRBV27 to TRBJ1-1; 7 middle bases align to TRBD1. Read as DNA, the sequence is TGTGCCAGCAGTCACTGGACAGGTAACACTGAAGCTTTCTTT. The translation is CASSHWTGNTEAFF.